This T cell receptor beta chain was retrieved from a study of blood T cell repertoires in COVID-19. Study-level information: Samples taken during acute and convalescent COVID-19 were collected in the United States, Italy and Spain.

The CDR3 spans 15 residues. Germline loops: CDR1 MNHEY, CDR2 SVGAGI. Trimming cost V 6 bases and J 5 bases; bases outside gene matches: 7. Clones were read by immunoSEQ multiplex PCR, and TCRdb kept only the in-frame ones, dropping some. Counted here are around 140,000 clones, about 87% occurring once; the ten biggest clones make up less than 2%. The sequencing sample was made of peripheral blood. V gene TRBV6-5 combines with J gene TRBJ2-1; 10 nucleotides align to TRBD2. The TCR was taken from a woman aged 50 to 60 with acute or convalescent COVID-19. The chain's CDR3 is CASSPGLAVNNEQFF. Here the CDR3 DNA reads TGTGCCAGCAGCCCAGGACTAGCGGTAAACAATGAGCAGTTCTTC.